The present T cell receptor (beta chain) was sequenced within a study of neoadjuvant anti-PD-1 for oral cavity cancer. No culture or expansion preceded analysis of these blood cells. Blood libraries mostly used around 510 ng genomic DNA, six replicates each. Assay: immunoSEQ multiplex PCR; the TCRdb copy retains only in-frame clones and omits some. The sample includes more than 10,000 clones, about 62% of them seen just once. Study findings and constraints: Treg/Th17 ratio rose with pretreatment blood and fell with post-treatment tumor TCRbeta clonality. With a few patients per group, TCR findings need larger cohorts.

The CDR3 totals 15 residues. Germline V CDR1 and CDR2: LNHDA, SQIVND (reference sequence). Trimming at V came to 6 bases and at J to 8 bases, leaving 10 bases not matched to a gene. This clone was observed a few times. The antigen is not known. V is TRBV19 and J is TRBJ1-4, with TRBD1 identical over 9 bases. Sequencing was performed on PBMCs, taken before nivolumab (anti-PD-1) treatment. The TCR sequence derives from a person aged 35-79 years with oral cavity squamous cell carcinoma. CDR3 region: CASRSRTGEGEKLFF. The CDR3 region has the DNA TGTGCCAGTAGGTCACGGACAGGGGAGGGAGAAAAACTGTTTTTT.